A selection of T cell receptor beta chains follows, all from one sample in a study of glioma-infiltrating T cells after dendritic cell vaccination. Only in-frame clones appear in the TCRdb table, and some are missing; sequencing was by immunoSEQ multiplex PCR. Of under 100,000 clones listed, roughly 89% were seen once; the top ten hold roughly 3.2%. The sequencing used blood, collected before dendritic cell vaccination. These receptors all stem from a human donor with glioblastoma. The CDR3 runs from the conserved cysteine through the conserved F or W. D genes are given only for firm matches. Only part of the rows carry a size: once, few, many, or a class if the clone is expanded.

cdr3_nt cdr3_aa clone_size j_call v_call d_call
TGTGCCAGCAGGGAGGGTTCTGCTAAATCACCCCTCCACTTT CASREGSAKSPLHF NA TRBJ1-6 TRBV2 NA
TGTGCCTGGAGGTCCGGCGGGGGGGATGCCGGGGAGCTGTTTTTT CAWRSGGGDAGELFF NA TRBJ2-2 TRBV30 TRBD2
TGTGCCAGCAGCCATGGGGTCCAGCGGGGATCCCAAGAGACCCAGTACTTC CASSHGVQRGSQETQYF NA TRBJ2-5 TRBV4-2 TRBD2
TGTGCCAGCTCATCGGGACAGGAGGGTGGCTACACCTTC CASSSGQEGGYTF NA TRBJ1-2 TRBV18 TRBD1
TGTGCCAGTACACCAGCGGGGGCGCCTGATGCCCAGTACTTC CASTPAGAPDAQYF NA TRBJ2-5 TRBV19 TRBD2
TGTGCCAGCAGTCCCGGTATGAACACTGAAGCTTTCTTT CASSPGMNTEAFF NA TRBJ1-1 TRBV6-6 NA
TGTGCCAGCAGTGAAGCGCTCCCTGGACGTGGGGCATGGACTGAAGCTTTCTTT CASSEALPGRGAWTEAFF once TRBJ1-1 TRBV2 NA
TGTGCTAGCAGCTTAGGGCCGGGAAGCTCCTACGAGCAGTACTTC CASSLGPGSSYEQYF once TRBJ2-7 TRBV7-7 NA
TGTGCCAGCAGTGTCTACGGGGATGGCAATCAGCCCCAGCATTTT CASSVYGDGNQPQHF NA TRBJ1-5 TRBV6-1 NA
TGTGCCAGCAGCGCGCTAGGGGAACCCCGGACTGAAGCTTTCTTT CASSALGEPRTEAFF NA TRBJ1-1 TRBV9 NA
TGTGCCAGCACCCTCTGGGGACAGAGCACAGATACGCAGTATTTT CASTLWGQSTDTQYF NA TRBJ2-3 TRBV6-5 TRBD1
TGTGCCAGCAGCACCCTAAGGGAGGAGGGCAATCAGCCCCAGCATTTT CASSTLREEGNQPQHF NA TRBJ1-5 TRBV21-1 NA
TGTGCCAGCAGCGCGGGACAGAACTATGGCTACACCTTC CASSAGQNYGYTF NA TRBJ1-2 TRBV7-8 TRBD1
TGTGCCAGCAGCCAATCCGGGACTAGGGTTTTCGTCGGGGCCAACGTCCTGACTTTC CASSQSGTRVFVGANVLTF NA TRBJ2-6 TRBV14 TRBD2
TGTGCCAGCAGACCGGGACAGGGGATCTACGAGCAGTACTTC CASRPGQGIYEQYF NA TRBJ2-7 TRBV6-5 TRBD1
TGTGCCAGCAGGGGGACAGGGAACACCGGGGAGCTGTTTTTT CASRGTGNTGELFF NA TRBJ2-2 TRBV5-6 TRBD1
TGTGCCAGCACACTAGCTAGCGGGCCCGGGCACGAGCAGTACTTC CASTLASGPGHEQYF once TRBJ2-7 TRBV2 TRBD2
TGTGCCAGCAGCCAAGAAGGGGGCGAAGAGACCCAGTACTTC CASSQEGGEETQYF NA TRBJ2-5 TRBV4-2 TRBD1
TGTGCCAGCAGTGAATCTAGGAACACTGAAGCTTTCTTT CASSESRNTEAFF NA TRBJ1-1 TRBV2 NA
TGCAGTGTAAAGGGGGGGGCCGCTTTCTTT CSVKGGAAFF once TRBJ1-1 TRBV20-1 NA
TGTGCCAGCAGTCGTCCCGAGGTCAGCGCGACGTACGAGCAGTACTTC CASSRPEVSATYEQYF NA TRBJ2-7 TRBV7-2 NA
TGTGCCAGCAGGAAAGGGGGTTACTATGGCTACACCTTC CASRKGGYYGYTF once TRBJ1-2 TRBV2 NA
TGCAGCGTTGGGACGGGGGACTATAATTCACCCCTCCACTTT CSVGTGDYNSPLHF NA TRBJ1-6 TRBV29-1 NA
TGTGCCAGCAGCACCGGGGGGGTACAAGAGACCCAGTACTTC CASSTGGVQETQYF NA TRBJ2-5 TRBV9 TRBD2